One and the same sample provided the 4 T cell receptor beta chains below, sequenced in a study of shared clonotypes between healthy human individuals. TCRdb keeps only in-frame clones here, not all; method: immunoSEQ multiplex PCR. The repertoire holds millions of clones, with roughly 94% as singletons. Source material: naive CD4+ T cells sorted from blood. The subset here: CD45RA+ positively selected. Every receptor here comes from a man between 18 and 29 years old in good health.

The chain joins TRBV2 to TRBJ2-3; tentatively, D is TRBD1 or TRBD2 (6 bases each). In germline, CDR1 is SNHLY, CDR2 FYNNEI. Trimming took 6 bases from V and 9 from J, leaving 25 bases between them. This CDR3 has 16 residues. For the CDR3, the DNA is TGTGCCAGCAGGAAGGAGGGGGGAGGAGCGGACTCGACGCAGTATTTT. Protein: CASRKEGGGADSTQYF.

The chain uses TRBV6-1 and TRBJ1-3; TRBD1 is a possible D gene (6 bases). This CDR3 is 16 amino acids long. V lost 4 bases and J 1 base, leaving 14 bases between the germline ends. Looked up from germline, CDR1 is MNHNS and CDR2 is SASEGT. The CDR3 region has the DNA TGTGCCAGCAGTGCGGCAGGGGTTGGATCTGGAAACACCATATATTTT. It codes for CASSAAGVGSGNTIYF.

The table lists this clone with a count of one. The rearrangement joins TRBV5-4 to TRBJ2-6; tentatively, D is TRBD1 or TRBD2 (5 bases each). CDR3 size: 17 residues. V dropped 3 bases and J dropped 0 bases, with 13 bases sitting between them. Germline CDR1 SGHNT, CDR2 YYREEE (reference sequence). DNA of the CDR3: TGTGCCAGCAGCTCCCAAGAGGGGAGCTCTGGGGCCAACGTCCTGACTTTC. It codes for CASSSQEGSSGANVLTF.

The chain uses TRBV5-8 and TRBJ2-7, with D maybe TRBD1 (5 bases). Looked up from germline, CDR1 is SGHTS and CDR2 is YDEGEE. This CDR3 is 14 amino acids long. The V and J ends lost 7 bases and 4 bases respectively, with 18 bases between them. CDR3 nucleotides: TGTGCCAGCTTCTCCCCGCAGGGTTCGTACGAGCAGTACTTC. This gives the protein CASFSPQGSYEQYF.